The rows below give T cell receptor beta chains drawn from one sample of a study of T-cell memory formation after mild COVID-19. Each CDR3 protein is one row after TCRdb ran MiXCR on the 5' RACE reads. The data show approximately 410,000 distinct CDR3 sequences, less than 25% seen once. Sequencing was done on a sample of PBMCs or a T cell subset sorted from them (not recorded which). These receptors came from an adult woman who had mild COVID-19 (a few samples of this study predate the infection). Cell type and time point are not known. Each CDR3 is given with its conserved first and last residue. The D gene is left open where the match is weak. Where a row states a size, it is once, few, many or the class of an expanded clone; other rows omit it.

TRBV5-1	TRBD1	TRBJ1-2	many	CASSQVGGFGDSPNYGYTF	TGCGCCAGCAGCCAAGTCGGCGGCTTCGGGGACAGCCCTAACTATGGCTACACCTTC
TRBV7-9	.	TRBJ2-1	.	CASSLQGDNEQFF	TGTGCCAGCAGCTTGCAGGGAGACAATGAGCAGTTCTTC
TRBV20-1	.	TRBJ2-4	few	CSASGGRVAKNIQYF	TGCAGTGCTAGTGGGGGGCGAGTAGCCAAAAACATTCAGTACTTC
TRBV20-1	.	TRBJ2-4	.	CSARDGRIAKNIQYF	TGCAGTGCTAGAGATGGGCGGATAGCCAAAAACATTCAGTACTTC
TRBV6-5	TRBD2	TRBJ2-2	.	CASSSTLAGGPGTGELFF	TGTGCCAGCAGTTCCACACTAGCGGGAGGGCCAGGCACCGGGGAGCTGTTTTTT
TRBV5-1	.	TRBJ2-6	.	CASSLVSHVSGANVLTF	TGCGCCAGCAGCTTGGTATCACACGTCTCTGGGGCCAACGTCCTGACTTTC
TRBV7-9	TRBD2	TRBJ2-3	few	CASSLGTSASLPDTQYF	TGTGCCAGCAGCTTAGGGACTAGCGCCAGCCTTCCAGATACGCAGTATTTT
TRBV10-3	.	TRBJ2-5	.	CAISSGHSLGETQYF	TGTGCCATCAGTTCCGGACATAGCCTGGGGGAGACCCAGTACTTC
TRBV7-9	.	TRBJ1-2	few	CASSFSATASNYGYTF	TGTGCCAGCAGCTTTTCAGCGACGGCATCCAACTATGGCTACACCTTC
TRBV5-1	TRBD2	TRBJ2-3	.	CASSLVTSGGISTDTQYF	TGCGCCAGCAGCTTGGTCACTAGCGGGGGGATTAGCACAGATACGCAGTATTTT